This is a list of T cell receptor beta chains from one sample in a study of identifying expanded T cells in peripheral blood. The table came from immunoSEQ multiplex PCR; TCRdb's copy has only in-frame clones and leaves some out. Among about 91,000 clones listed, 88% were seen once. Sample: blood. All receptors come from a person aged 18 to 75 in good health. CDR3s include the opening cysteine and the closing phenylalanine or tryptophan. The order of the fields is V gene, D gene, J gene, clone size, CDR3 protein, CDR3 DNA. The D gene is left open where the match is weak. Clone size, where shown, is once, few, many, or a class for clones that have expanded.

TRBV10-2	TRBD1	TRBJ1-1	NA	CARPQGFDTEAFF	TGCGCCCGCCCACAGGGGTTTGACACTGAAGCTTTCTTT
TRBV27	NA	TRBJ1-6	NA	CASSLMGLRNSPLHF	TGTGCCAGCAGTTTAATGGGGTTGAGGAATTCACCCCTCCACTTT
TRBV7-3	NA	TRBJ1-1	few	CASSRRSGTEAFF	TGTGCCAGCAGCCGCCGGTCGGGAACTGAAGCTTTCTTT
TRBV27	NA	TRBJ1-2	NA	CASSFGERYGYTF	TGTGCCAGCAGTTTCGGCGAGCGTTATGGCTACACCTTC
TRBV5-1	TRBD1	TRBJ1-5	NA	CASSFDGTAPNQPQHF	TGCGCCAGCAGCTTTGATGGGACAGCCCCTAATCAGCCCCAGCATTTT
TRBV6-4	NA	TRBJ2-2	few	CASSDENGGTGELFF	TGTGCCAGCAGTGATGAAAACGGGGGAACCGGGGAGCTGTTTTTT
TRBV28	TRBD1	TRBJ1-6	NA	CASSFFAGTGGDSPLHF	TGTGCCAGCAGTTTCTTCGCCGGGACAGGGGGCGATTCACCCCTCCACTTT
TRBV27	TRBD2	TRBJ2-5	NA	CASSMAGGWETQYF	TGTGCCAGCAGTATGGCGGGGGGGTGGGAGACCCAGTACTTC
TRBV6-1	TRBD2	TRBJ2-1	NA	CASSEEAGGPNEQFF	TGTGCCAGCAGTGAAGAAGCGGGGGGGCCTAATGAGCAGTTCTTC
TRBV13	TRBD2	TRBJ2-2	NA	CASSPPGTSGGAGIGELFF	TGTGCCAGCAGCCCGCCAGGGACTAGCGGGGGGGCCGGGATCGGGGAGCTGTTTTTT
TRBV7-8	NA	TRBJ2-3	NA	CASSLPGGHTDTQYF	TGTGCCAGCAGCCTGCCGGGGGGCCACACAGATACGCAGTATTTT
TRBV19	NA	TRBJ2-4	NA	CASSRAVAENIQYF	TGTGCCAGTAGTAGAGCGGTCGCCGAAAACATTCAGTACTTC
TRBV2	NA	TRBJ1-1	once	CATNSGVGTEAFF	TGTGCCACCAACTCGGGGGTTGGCACTGAAGCTTTCTTT
TRBV2	TRBD1	TRBJ2-7	once	CASIMDRGSYEQYF	TGTGCCAGCATTATGGACAGGGGCTCCTACGAGCAGTACTTC
TRBV2	NA	TRBJ2-6	NA	CATAGSGANVLTF	TGTGCCACCGCGGGGTCTGGGGCCAACGTCCTGACTTTC
TRBV9	TRBD2	TRBJ2-2	NA	CASSVSGGGGTGELFF	TGTGCCAGCAGCGTAAGCGGGGGGGGAGGCACCGGGGAGCTGTTTTTT
TRBV5-4	NA	TRBJ1-4	NA	CASSPTGVDEKLFF	TGTGCCAGCAGCCCAACAGGAGTCGATGAAAAACTGTTTTTT
TRBV11-3	NA	TRBJ1-1	NA	CASSKGQPNTEAFF	TGTGCCAGCAGCAAAGGACAACCGAACACTGAAGCTTTCTTT
TRBV27	NA	TRBJ2-5	NA	CASSLSVTETQYF	TGTGCCAGCAGTTTATCGGTAACCGAGACCCAGTACTTC
TRBV5-1	TRBD2	TRBJ2-3	NA	CASSSSAGETDTQYF	TGCGCCAGCAGCTCTTCCGCGGGGGAGACAGATACGCAGTATTTT
TRBV18	TRBD1	TRBJ1-1	NA	CASSPRDREEAFF	TGTGCCAGCTCACCACGGGACAGGGAAGAAGCTTTCTTT
TRBV28	NA	TRBJ2-1	once	CASSFYRAHSYNEQFF	TGTGCCAGCAGTTTTTACAGGGCCCACTCCTACAATGAGCAGTTCTTC
TRBV28	NA	TRBJ1-1	NA	CASSPQPQRGLGFF	TGTGCCAGCAGTCCACAACCACAAAGGGGATTAGGTTTCTTT
TRBV5-1	TRBD2	TRBJ2-1	NA	CASSRTSGLRGEQFF	TGCGCCAGCAGCCGGACTAGCGGGCTGCGTGGTGAGCAGTTCTTC
TRBV11-2	NA	TRBJ2-1	NA	CASSLFAGLDEQFF	TGTGCCAGCAGCTTATTTGCGGGTCTCGATGAGCAGTTCTTC
TRBV27	TRBD2	TRBJ2-7	NA	CASSLSAGAGYEQYF	TGTGCCAGCAGTTTATCAGCGGGGGCCGGGTACGAGCAGTACTTC
TRBV9	TRBD2	TRBJ2-1	NA	CASSLNPGLAGISSYNEQFF	TGTGCCAGCAGCTTAAATCCGGGACTAGCGGGCATATCCTCCTACAATGAGCAGTTCTTC
TRBV27	NA	TRBJ2-1	NA	CASNNREGGNEQFF	TGTGCCAGCAACAACAGGGAAGGGGGCAATGAGCAGTTCTTC
TRBV18	NA	TRBJ2-3	NA	CASSPPRLGRDTQYF	TGTGCCAGCTCACCCCCTCGACTAGGTAGAGATACGCAGTATTTT
TRBV6-4	TRBD1	TRBJ2-1	NA	CASSDRGQDEQFF	TGTGCCAGCAGTGACAGAGGACAGGATGAGCAGTTCTTC
TRBV18	NA	TRBJ2-3	NA	CASSPLPQGGQGDTQYF	TGTGCCAGCTCACCACTTCCCCAGGGGGGGCAGGGAGATACGCAGTATTTT
TRBV9	TRBD1	TRBJ2-7	NA	CASSVGRDREYEQYF	TGTGCCAGCAGCGTAGGAAGGGACAGGGAATACGAGCAGTACTTC
TRBV30	NA	TRBJ2-3	NA	CAWSGGEGTDTQYF	TGTGCCTGGAGTGGGGGAGAGGGCACAGATACGCAGTATTTT
TRBV5-1	NA	TRBJ2-7	NA	CASSFGGLGYEQYF	TGCGCCAGCAGCTTCGGGGGGCTGGGTTACGAGCAGTACTTC
TRBV5-8	NA	TRBJ2-2	NA	CASSFMVRELFF	TGTGCCAGCAGCTTCATGGTTCGGGAGCTGTTTTTT
TRBV5-8	TRBD1	TRBJ1-1	NA	CASSQRFLGQAPNTEAFF	TGTGCCAGCAGCCAACGATTCTTAGGACAGGCCCCGAACACTGAAGCTTTCTTT
TRBV18	NA	TRBJ1-4	NA	CASSPPVSGKLFF	TGTGCCAGCTCACCACCGGTGTCTGGAAAACTGTTTTTT
TRBV19	TRBD1	TRBJ2-5	NA	CASKKQGDETQYF	TGTGCCAGCAAAAAACAGGGGGATGAGACCCAGTACTTC
TRBV6-5	NA	TRBJ2-1	NA	CASTRDSGSYNEQFF	TGTGCCAGCACACGGGATAGCGGCTCCTACAATGAGCAGTTCTTC
TRBV28	NA	TRBJ2-3	NA	CASSLLTDTQYF	TGTGCCAGCAGTTTGCTCACAGATACGCAGTATTTT
TRBV2	NA	TRBJ1-2	few	CASRTGQIGGYTF	TGTGCCAGCAGAACGGGACAAATAGGTGGCTACACCTTC
TRBV5-1	NA	TRBJ2-1	NA	CASSWATLPYNEQFF	TGCGCCAGCAGCTGGGCCACCCTCCCCTACAATGAGCAGTTCTTC
TRBV2	TRBD1	TRBJ2-7	NA	CASSRQGASYEQYF	TGTGCCAGCAGCAGACAGGGGGCCTCCTACGAGCAGTACTTC
TRBV4-3	TRBD1	TRBJ2-3	NA	CASSQGTGHTDTQYF	TGCGCCAGCAGCCAAGGGACAGGGCACACAGATACGCAGTATTTT
TRBV15	NA	TRBJ1-4	NA	CATTAGEGTNEKLFF	TGTGCCACCACGGCAGGGGAGGGAACTAATGAAAAACTGTTTTTT
TRBV18	NA	TRBJ2-7	NA	CASSAGTANSYEQYF	TGTGCCAGCTCAGCCGGGACCGCGAATTCCTACGAGCAGTACTTC
TRBV18	NA	TRBJ1-3	NA	CASSPQARGFTGNTIYF	TGTGCCAGCTCACCCCAAGCGCGGGGGTTTACGGGAAACACCATATATTTT
TRBV30	NA	TRBJ1-1	few	CAWSAVWNTEAFF	TGTGCCTGGAGCGCCGTGTGGAACACTGAAGCTTTCTTT
TRBV27	TRBD1	TRBJ1-6	NA	CASSLFSGTGGGSPLHF	TGTGCCAGCAGTCTATTCTCCGGGACAGGGGGCGGTTCACCCCTCCACTTT